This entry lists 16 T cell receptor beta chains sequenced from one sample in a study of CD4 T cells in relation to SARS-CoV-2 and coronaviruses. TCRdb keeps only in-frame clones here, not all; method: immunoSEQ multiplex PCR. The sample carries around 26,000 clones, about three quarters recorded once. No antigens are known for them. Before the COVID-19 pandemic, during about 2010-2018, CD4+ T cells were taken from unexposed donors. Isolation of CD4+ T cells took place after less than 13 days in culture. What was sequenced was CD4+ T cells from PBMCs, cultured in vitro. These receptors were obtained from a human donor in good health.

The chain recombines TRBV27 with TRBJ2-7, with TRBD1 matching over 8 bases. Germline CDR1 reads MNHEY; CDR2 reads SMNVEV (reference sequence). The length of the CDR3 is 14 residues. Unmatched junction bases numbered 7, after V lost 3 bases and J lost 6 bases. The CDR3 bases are TGTGCCAGCAGTTTTAATGGCAGGGGGCGCGAGCAGTACTTC. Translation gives CASSFNGRGREQYF.

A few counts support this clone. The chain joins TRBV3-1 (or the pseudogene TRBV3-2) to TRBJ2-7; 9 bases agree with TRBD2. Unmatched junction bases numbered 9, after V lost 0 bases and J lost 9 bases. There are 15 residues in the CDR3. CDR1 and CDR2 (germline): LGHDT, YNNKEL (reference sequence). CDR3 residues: CASSQEPSGGSVQYF. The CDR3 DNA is TGTGCCAGCAGCCAAGAGCCCAGCGGGGGGTCAGTGCAGTACTTC.

The CDR3 spells CATREYEAFF. In DNA form, the CDR3 reads TGTGCCACCAGAGAGTATGAAGCTTTCTTT. The rearrangement uses TRBV24-1 and TRBJ1-1; D unclear. V was shortened by 7 bases and J by 7 bases, with 6 bases between the two germline ends. This CDR3 has 10 residues. Looked up from germline, CDR1 is KGHDR and CDR2 is SFDVKD.

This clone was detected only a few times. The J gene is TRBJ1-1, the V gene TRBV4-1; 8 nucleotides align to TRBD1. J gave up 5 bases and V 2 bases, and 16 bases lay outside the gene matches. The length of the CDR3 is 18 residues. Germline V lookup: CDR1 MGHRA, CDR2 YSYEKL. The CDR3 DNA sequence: TGCGCCAGCAGCCAACTAAGGGGAACAGGGGGGCCGAGAACTGAAGCTTTCTTT. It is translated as CASSQLRGTGGPRTEAFF.

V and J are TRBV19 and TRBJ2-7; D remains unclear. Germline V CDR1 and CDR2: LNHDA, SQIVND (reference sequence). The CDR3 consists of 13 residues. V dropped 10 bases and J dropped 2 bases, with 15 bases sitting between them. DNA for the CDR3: TGTGCCACCAGAGAAAAGTCGGCCTACGAGCAGTACTTC. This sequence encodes CATREKSAYEQYF.

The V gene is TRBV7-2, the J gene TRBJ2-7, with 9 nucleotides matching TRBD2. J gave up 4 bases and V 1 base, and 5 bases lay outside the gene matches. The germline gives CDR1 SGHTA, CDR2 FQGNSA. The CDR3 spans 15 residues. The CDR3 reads CASSLGGGGRYEQYF. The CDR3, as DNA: TGTGCCAGCAGCTTAGGCGGGGGGGGTAGGTACGAGCAGTACTTC.

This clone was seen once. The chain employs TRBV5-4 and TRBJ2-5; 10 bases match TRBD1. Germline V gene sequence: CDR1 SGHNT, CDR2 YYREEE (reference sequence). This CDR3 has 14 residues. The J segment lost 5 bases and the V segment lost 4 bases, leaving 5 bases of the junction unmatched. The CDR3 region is CASSPGQGLETQYF. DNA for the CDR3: TGTGCCAGCAGCCCGGGACAGGGGTTGGAGACCCAGTACTTC.

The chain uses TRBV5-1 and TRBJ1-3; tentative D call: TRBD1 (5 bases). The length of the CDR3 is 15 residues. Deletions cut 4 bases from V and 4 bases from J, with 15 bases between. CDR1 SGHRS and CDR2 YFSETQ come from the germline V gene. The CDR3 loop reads CASSPRGGPGNTIYF. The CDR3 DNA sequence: TGCGCCAGCAGCCCGCGGGGGGGACCAGGAAACACCATATATTTT.

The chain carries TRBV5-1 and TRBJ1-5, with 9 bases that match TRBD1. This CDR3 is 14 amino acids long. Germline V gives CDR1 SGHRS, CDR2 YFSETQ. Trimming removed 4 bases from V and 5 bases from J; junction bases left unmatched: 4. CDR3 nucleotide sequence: TGCGCCAGCAGCCCCGGGACAGGGCATCAGCCCCAGCATTTT. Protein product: CASSPGTGHQPQHF.

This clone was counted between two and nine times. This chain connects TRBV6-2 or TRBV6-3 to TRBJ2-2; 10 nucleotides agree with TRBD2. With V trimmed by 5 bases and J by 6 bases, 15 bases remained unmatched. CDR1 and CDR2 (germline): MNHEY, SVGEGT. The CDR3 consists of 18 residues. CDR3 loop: CASSPHPELAGRAGELFF. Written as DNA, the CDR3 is TGTGCCAGCAGTCCCCACCCTGAACTAGCGGGGAGGGCCGGGGAGCTGTTTTTT.

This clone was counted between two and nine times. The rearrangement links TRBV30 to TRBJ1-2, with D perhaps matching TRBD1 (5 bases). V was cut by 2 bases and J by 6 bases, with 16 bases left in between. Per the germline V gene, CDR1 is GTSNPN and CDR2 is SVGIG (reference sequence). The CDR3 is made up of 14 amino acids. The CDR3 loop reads CAWSILPRVDGYTF. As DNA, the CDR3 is TGTGCCTGGAGTATCCTCCCCAGGGTAGATGGCTACACCTTC.

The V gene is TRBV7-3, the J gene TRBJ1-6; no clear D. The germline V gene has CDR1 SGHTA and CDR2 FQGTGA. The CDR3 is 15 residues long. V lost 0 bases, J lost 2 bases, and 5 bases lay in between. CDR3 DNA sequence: TGTGCCAGCAGCTTAACCGGGGCCTATAATTCACCCCTCCACTTT. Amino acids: CASSLTGAYNSPLHF.

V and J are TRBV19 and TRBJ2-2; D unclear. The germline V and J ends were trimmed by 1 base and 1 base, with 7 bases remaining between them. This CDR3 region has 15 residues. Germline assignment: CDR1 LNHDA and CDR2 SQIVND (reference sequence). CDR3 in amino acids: CASSIVRQNTGELFF. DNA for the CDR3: TGTGCCAGTAGTATAGTCAGGCAGAACACCGGGGAGCTGTTTTTT.

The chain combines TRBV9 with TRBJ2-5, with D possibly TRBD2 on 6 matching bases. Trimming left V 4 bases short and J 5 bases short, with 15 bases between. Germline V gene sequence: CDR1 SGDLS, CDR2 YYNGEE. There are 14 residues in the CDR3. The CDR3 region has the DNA TGTGCCAGCAGCATTGGGACTTCGGGGGAGACCCAGTACTTC. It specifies CASSIGTSGETQYF.

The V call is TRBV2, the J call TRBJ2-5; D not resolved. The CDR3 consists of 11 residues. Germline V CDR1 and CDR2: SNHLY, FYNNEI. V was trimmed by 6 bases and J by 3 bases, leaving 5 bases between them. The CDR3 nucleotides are TGTGCCAGCAGGCCGGAAGAGACCCAGTACTTC. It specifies CASRPEETQYF.

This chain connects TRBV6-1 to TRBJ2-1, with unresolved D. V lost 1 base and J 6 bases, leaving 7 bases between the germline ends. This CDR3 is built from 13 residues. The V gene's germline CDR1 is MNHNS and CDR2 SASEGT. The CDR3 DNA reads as TGTGCCAGCAGTGAAGGGTTACCCAATGAGCAGTTCTTC. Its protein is CASSEGLPNEQFF.